A single sample gave rise to the 10 T cell receptor beta chains below, sequenced in a study of response to subunit inactivated influenza vaccine. Each CDR3 protein gets one entry after TCRdb re-called the RT-PCR reads with MiXCR. This sample yields more than 250,000 distinct CDR3 sequences, of which around a fifth are seen a single time; 10% belongs to the top ten. The specimen was PBMCs from blood, collected roughly 20 months after vaccination. Every receptor here comes from a man aged 50 to 69 who received an inactivated influenza vaccine.

This clonotype was observed a handful of times. The V and J genes are TRBV27 and TRBJ1-1; maybe TRBD1 (6 bases). V was cut by 3 bases and J by 5 bases, with 13 bases left in between. Germline CDR1 is MNHEY and CDR2 is SMNVEV (reference sequence). The CDR3 is 14 residues long. The CDR3 DNA sequence: TGTGCCAGCAGTTTTCAAGGGGGTGTGACTGAAGCTTTCTTT. It is translated as CASSFQGGVTEAFF.

This clonotype was detected a few times. This chain uses TRBV10-3 with TRBJ2-7, with 8 bases that match TRBD2. Losses at the gene ends were 9 bases for V and 6 bases for J; bases not matched to a gene: 10. CDR3 size: 13 residues. Germline V lookup: CDR1 ENHRY, CDR2 SYGVKD. Here the CDR3 reads CAIESGGSPEQYF. CDR3 bases: TGTGCCATAGAGAGCGGGGGTAGTCCCGAGCAGTACTTC.

This chain connects TRBV4-2 to TRBJ1-5; the D gene is possibly TRBD1 (6 bases). V lost 4 bases, J lost 3 bases, and 13 bases lay in between. The CDR3 consists of 15 residues. Germline lookup yields CDR1 LGHNA and CDR2 YNFKEQ. CDR3 in DNA: TGTGCCAGCAGCCGGTCCGGGACAAACAATCAGCCCCAGCATTTT. This gives the protein CASSRSGTNNQPQHF.

This chain connects TRBV15 to TRBJ2-1; D uncertain. The V and J ends lost 3 bases and 8 bases respectively, with 11 bases between them. CDR3 length: 13 amino acids. Germline V gene sequence: CDR1 LNHNV, CDR2 YYDKDF (reference sequence). The CDR3 loop reads CATSSYRWDEQFF. CDR3 in DNA: TGTGCCACCAGCAGTTACCGGTGGGATGAGCAGTTCTTC.

In its sample, this clonotype was seen many times. The chain has TRBV5-1 and TRBJ1-2, with D maybe TRBD1 (5 bases). CDR1 and CDR2 (germline): SGHRS, YFSETQ. Trimming stripped 2 bases from V and 8 bases from J, with 13 bases between. This CDR3 contains 13 residues. DNA of the CDR3: TGCGCCAGCAGCTTTAGCAGGGTAGACGGCTACACCTTC. Its translation is CASSFSRVDGYTF.

This clonotype was seen a handful of times. The chain recombines TRBV5-1 with TRBJ1-1; D not certain. The V gene lost 5 bases and the J gene lost 1 base, with 9 bases spanning the gap. The CDR3 covers 13 residues. In germline, CDR1 is SGHRS, CDR2 YFSETQ. CDR3 sequence: CASRLQTNTEAFF. CDR3 nucleotides: TGCGCCAGCAGGTTACAGACGAACACTGAAGCTTTCTTT.

The V call is TRBV29-1, the J call TRBJ2-7; 8 bases align to TRBD1. After removal of 5 bases from V and 3 bases from J, the junction contained 9 bases not matched to a gene. The CDR3 is 14 residues long. Germline V CDR1 and CDR2: SQVTM, ANQGSEA. The CDR3 coding sequence is TGCAGCGTTCCAGCCCCAGGACAGGGCTACGAGCAGTACTTC. Translating it yields CSVPAPGQGYEQYF.

This clonotype has a single count. The V and J genes are TRBV28 and TRBJ2-1, with 13 bases identical to TRBD2. Losses at the gene ends were 7 bases for V and 8 bases for J; bases not matched to a gene: 5. Per the germline V gene, CDR1 is MDHEN and CDR2 is SYDVKM. The CDR3 has 14 amino acids. The CDR3 loop is CASILAGGPDEQFF. DNA of the CDR3: TGTGCCAGCATACTAGCGGGAGGGCCCGATGAGCAGTTCTTC.

The chain is built from TRBV4-3 and TRBJ2-1, with 8 bases lining up with TRBD2. Germline V CDR1 and CDR2: LGHNA, YSLEER. Germline trimming cut 4 bases from V and 5 bases from J; bases unmatched to any gene: 7. CDR3 length equals 15 residues. CDR3 loop: CASSLPGGENNEQFF. The DNA of the CDR3 is TGCGCCAGCAGCCTACCCGGGGGGGAGAACAATGAGCAGTTCTTC.

This chain connects TRBV12-3 or TRBV12-4 to TRBJ2-1, with D perhaps being TRBD1 or TRBD2 (7 bases each). The CDR3 spans 14 residues. With 0 bases removed from V and 6 bases from J, the gap between germline ends came to 9 bases. The CDR3 coding sequence is TGTGCCAGCAGTTTAGCCAGGGGGGGCAATGAGCAGTTCTTC. Protein sequence: CASSLARGGNEQFF.